The rows below give T cell receptor beta chains drawn from one sample of a study of blood T cell repertoires in COVID-19. This table comes from immunoSEQ multiplex PCR, and its TCRdb copy is limited to in-frame clones, with some not included. The table includes some 190,000 clones, 70% to 90% detected once. The sequencing sample was made of peripheral blood. These receptors were taken from a human donor with active or convalescent COVID-19. The donor label of this sample is uncertain. The CDR3 runs from the conserved cysteine through the conserved F or W. The D gene is left open where the match is weak. Clone size is stated in some rows and not others, as once, few, many or a class when expanded.

J gene | D gene | V gene | clone size | CDR3 DNA | CDR3 protein
TRBJ2-1 | NA | TRBV1 | once | TGCACCAGCAGCCGAACCCTAGCGGGAGGGTGGAATGAGCAGTTCTTC | CTSSRTLAGGWNEQFF
TRBJ1-6 | NA | TRBV6-5 | NA | TGTGCCAGCAGTTATCAGGGAAGCAATTCACCCCTCCACTTT | CASSYQGSNSPLHF
TRBJ1-5 | NA | TRBV25-1 | few | TGTGCCAGCAGTTCAAGACAAGGCAATCAGCCCCAGCATTTT | CASSSRQGNQPQHF
TRBJ2-7 | TRBD2 | TRBV19 | NA | TGTGCCAGTAGTCTCAAGCGGGGGAGCTCCTACGAGCAGTACTTC | CASSLKRGSSYEQYF
TRBJ2-7 | TRBD2 | TRBV5-4 | NA | TGTGCCAGCAGCTTGGATGGAGGAGCGGGAGGCCTCGAGCAGTACTTC | CASSLDGGAGGLEQYF
TRBJ1-1 | TRBD1 | TRBV9 | NA | TGTGCCAGCAGCCCACAGACAGGGGCGATAGCGAACACTGAAGCTTTCTTT | CASSPQTGAIANTEAFF
TRBJ1-5 | NA | TRBV7-9 | NA | TGTGCCAGCAGCTTAGGGGGGGATCAGCCCCAGCATTTT | CASSLGGDQPQHF
TRBJ1-4 | NA | TRBV2 | NA | TGTGCCAGCAGCGGCTGGGGCAGCCAGAATGAAAAACTGTTTTTT | CASSGWGSQNEKLFF
TRBJ2-7 | TRBD2 | TRBV15 | NA | TGTGCCACCAGCAGAGATCCTACTAGCGGGAGGAGTGAGCAGTACTTC | CATSRDPTSGRSEQYF
TRBJ2-3 | TRBD2 | TRBV19 | NA | TGTGCCAGTAGGCTAGCGGGGGACCGTACAGATACGCAGTATTTT | CASRLAGDRTDTQYF
TRBJ1-1 | NA | TRBV3-1/TRBV3-2 | NA | TGTGCCAGCAGCCTCCATATCGCGGGGGCCACTGAAGCTTTCTTT | CASSLHIAGATEAFF
TRBJ2-4 | TRBD1 | TRBV20-1 | once | TGCAGTGCTAGTCCCCCGGCCGGGACAGGCAAAAACATTCAGTACTTC | CSASPPAGTGKNIQYF
TRBJ2-3 | NA | TRBV4-2 | NA | TGTGCCAGCAGCCAACCGGAACGGCGCCTAGTGGTCCCAGATACGCAGTATTTT | CASSQPERRLVVPDTQYF